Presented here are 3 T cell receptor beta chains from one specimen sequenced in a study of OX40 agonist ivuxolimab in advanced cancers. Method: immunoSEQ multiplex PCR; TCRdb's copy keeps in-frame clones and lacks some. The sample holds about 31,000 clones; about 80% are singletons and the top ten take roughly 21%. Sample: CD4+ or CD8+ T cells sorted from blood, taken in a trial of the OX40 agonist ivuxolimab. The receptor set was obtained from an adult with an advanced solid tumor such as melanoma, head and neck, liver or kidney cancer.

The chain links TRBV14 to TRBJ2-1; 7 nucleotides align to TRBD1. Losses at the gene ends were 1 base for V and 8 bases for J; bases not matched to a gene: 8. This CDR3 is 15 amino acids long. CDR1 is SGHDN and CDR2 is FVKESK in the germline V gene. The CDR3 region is CASSQGLTGVHEQFF. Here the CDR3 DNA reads TGTGCCAGCAGCCAAGGTCTAACAGGGGTCCATGAGCAGTTCTTC.

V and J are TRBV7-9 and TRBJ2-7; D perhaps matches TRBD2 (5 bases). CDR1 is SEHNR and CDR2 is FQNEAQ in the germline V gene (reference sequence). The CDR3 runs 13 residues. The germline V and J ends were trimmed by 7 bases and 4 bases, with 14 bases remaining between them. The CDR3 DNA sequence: TGTGCCAGCACCCCTCGAGGGCCTTACGAGCAGTACTTC. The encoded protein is CASTPRGPYEQYF.

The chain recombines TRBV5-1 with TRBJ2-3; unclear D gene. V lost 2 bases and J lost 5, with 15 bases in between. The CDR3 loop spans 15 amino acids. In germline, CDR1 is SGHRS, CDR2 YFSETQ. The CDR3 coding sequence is TGCGCCAGCAGCTTTGGTAGTTCCGCCAGAGATACGCAGTATTTT. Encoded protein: CASSFGSSARDTQYF.